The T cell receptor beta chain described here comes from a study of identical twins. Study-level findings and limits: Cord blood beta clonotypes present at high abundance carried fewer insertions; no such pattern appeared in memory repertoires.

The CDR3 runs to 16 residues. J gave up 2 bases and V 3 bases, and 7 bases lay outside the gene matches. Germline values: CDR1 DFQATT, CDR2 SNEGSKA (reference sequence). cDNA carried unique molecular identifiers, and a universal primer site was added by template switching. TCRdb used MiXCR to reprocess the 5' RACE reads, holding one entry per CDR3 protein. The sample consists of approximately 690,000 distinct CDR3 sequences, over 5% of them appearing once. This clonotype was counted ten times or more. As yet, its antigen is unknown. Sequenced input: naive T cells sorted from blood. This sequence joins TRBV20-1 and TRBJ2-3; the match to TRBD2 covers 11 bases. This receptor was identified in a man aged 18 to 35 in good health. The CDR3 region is CSASVAGGTYTDTQYF. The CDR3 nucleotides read TGCAGTGCTAGCGTAGCGGGAGGGACTTACACAGATACGCAGTATTTT.